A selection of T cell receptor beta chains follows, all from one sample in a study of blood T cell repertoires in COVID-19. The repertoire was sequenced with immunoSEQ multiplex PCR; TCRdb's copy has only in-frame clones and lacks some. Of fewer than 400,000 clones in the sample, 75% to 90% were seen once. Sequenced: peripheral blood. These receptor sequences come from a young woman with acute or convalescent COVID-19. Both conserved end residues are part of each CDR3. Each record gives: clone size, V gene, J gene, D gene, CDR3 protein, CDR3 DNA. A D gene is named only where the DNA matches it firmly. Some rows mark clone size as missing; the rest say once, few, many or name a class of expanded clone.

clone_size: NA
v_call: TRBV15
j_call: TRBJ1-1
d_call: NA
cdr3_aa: CATSGAGVFGTEAFF
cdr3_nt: TGTGCCACCAGCGGGGCAGGGGTTTTTGGCACTGAAGCTTTCTTT

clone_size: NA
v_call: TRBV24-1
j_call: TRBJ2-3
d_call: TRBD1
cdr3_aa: CATSDDRTGRLADTQYF
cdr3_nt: TGTGCCACCAGTGATGATCGGACAGGGCGTTTGGCAGATACGCAGTATTTT

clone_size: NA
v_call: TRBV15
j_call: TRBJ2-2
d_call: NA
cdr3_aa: CATSRDRQESNTGELFF
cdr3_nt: TGTGCCACCAGCAGAGATCGACAGGAGTCGAACACCGGGGAGCTGTTTTTT

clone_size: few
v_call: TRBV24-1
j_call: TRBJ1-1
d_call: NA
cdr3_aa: CATSMGGEAFF
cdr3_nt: TGTGCCACCTCGATGGGAGGTGAAGCTTTCTTT

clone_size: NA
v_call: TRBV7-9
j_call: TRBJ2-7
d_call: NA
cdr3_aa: CASSSPVRTYEQYF
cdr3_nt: TGTGCCAGCAGCAGCCCGGTGAGAACCTACGAGCAGTACTTC

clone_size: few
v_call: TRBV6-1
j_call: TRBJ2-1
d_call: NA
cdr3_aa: CASSEVSGGNNEQFF
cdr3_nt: TGTGCCAGCAGTGAAGTCAGCGGCGGCAACAATGAGCAGTTCTTC

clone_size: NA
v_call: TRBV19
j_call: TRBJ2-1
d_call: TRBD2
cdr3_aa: CASSSPGGSFYNEQFF
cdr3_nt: TGTGCCAGTAGTTCCCCCGGGGGGTCTTTTTACAATGAGCAGTTCTTC

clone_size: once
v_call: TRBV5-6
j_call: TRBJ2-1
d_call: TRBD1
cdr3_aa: CASSTPDRGYNEQFF
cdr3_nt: TGTGCCAGCAGCACACCGGACAGGGGGTACAATGAGCAGTTCTTC

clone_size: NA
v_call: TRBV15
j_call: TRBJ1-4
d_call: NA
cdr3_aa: CATSRAFDEKLFF
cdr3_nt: TGTGCCACCAGCAGAGCTTTCGATGAAAAACTGTTTTTT

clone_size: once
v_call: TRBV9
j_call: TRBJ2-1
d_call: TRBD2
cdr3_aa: CASSPRTSGNEQFF
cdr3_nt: TGTGCCAGCAGCCCACGGACTAGCGGTAATGAGCAGTTCTTC

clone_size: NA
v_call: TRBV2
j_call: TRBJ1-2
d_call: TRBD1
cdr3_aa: CASSVQGGLDGYTF
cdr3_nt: TGTGCCAGCAGTGTACAGGGGGGACTGGATGGCTACACCTTC

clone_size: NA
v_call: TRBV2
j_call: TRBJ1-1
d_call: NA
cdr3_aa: CASSVRGAGYTEAFF
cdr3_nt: TGTGCCAGCAGCGTTCGGGGGGCGGGGTACACTGAAGCTTTCTTT

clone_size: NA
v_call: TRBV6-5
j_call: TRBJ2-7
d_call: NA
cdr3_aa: CASSLSTGTYEQYF
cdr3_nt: TGTGCCAGCAGTTTATCTACAGGAACCTACGAGCAGTACTTC

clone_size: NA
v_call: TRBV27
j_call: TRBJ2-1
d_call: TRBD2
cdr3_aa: CASTSRGGNIYNEQFF
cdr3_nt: TGTGCCAGCACCTCCCGGGGGGGGAATATCTACAATGAGCAGTTCTTC

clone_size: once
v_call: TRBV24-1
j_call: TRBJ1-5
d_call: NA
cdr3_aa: CATSDAGVPNQPQHF
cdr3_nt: TGTGCCACCAGTGACGCAGGGGTCCCCAATCAGCCCCAGCATTTT

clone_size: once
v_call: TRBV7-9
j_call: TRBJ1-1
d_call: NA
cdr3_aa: CASSLLAGANTEAFF
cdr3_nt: TGTGCCAGCAGCTTACTGGCAGGGGCGAACACTGAAGCTTTCTTT

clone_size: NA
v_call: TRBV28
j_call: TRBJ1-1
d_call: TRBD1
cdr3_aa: CASSSGTGLTKAFF
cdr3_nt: TGTGCCAGCAGTTCCGGGACAGGCCTCACAAAAGCTTTCTTT

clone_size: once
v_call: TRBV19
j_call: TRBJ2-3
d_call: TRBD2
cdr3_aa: CASADRGVSTDTQYF
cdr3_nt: TGTGCCAGTGCCGACCGGGGGGTTAGCACAGATACGCAGTATTTT

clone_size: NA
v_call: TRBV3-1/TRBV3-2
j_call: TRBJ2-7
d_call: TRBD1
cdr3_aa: CASSLPAGGSSYEQYF
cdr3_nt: TGTGCCAGCAGCCTACCGGCAGGGGGCAGCTCCTACGAGCAGTACTTC

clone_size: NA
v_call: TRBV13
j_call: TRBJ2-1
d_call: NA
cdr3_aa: CASRWRAPYNEQFF
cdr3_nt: TGTGCCAGCAGATGGCGGGCCCCCTACAATGAGCAGTTCTTC

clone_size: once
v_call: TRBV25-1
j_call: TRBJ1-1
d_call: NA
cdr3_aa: CASRMRGGNTEAFF
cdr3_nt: TGTGCCAGCAGGATGAGAGGGGGTAACACTGAAGCTTTCTTT

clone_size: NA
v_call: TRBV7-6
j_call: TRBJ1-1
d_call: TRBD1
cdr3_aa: CASSLTGGAMTEAFF
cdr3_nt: TGTGCCAGCAGCCTTACAGGGGGCGCAATGACTGAAGCTTTCTTT

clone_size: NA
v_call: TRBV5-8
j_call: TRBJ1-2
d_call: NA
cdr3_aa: CASSMRTIPVYGYTF
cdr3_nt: TGTGCCAGCAGCATGAGGACAATCCCCGTCTATGGCTACACCTTC

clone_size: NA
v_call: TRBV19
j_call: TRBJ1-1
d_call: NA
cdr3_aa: CASSFIPGRAFF
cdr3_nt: TGTGCCAGTAGTTTTATCCCGGGTCGAGCTTTCTTT